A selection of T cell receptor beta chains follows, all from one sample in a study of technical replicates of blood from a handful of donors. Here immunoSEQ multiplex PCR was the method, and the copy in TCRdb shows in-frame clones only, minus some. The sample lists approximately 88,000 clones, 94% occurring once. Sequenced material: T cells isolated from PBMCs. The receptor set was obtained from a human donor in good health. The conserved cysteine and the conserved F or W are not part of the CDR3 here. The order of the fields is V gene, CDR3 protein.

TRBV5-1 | ASSLLGQQETQY
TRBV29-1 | SVEVSGQGAYEQY
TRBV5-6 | ASSLLSLAGAGTDTQY
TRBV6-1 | ASKNLAGAQETQY
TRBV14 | ASSQQGPGELF
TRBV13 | ASTRLAGVTDTQY
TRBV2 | ATRDSKNQPQH
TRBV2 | ASTTGLAEAF
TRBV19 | ASSPSGTGELF
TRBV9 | ASSGRGEPDYSGYT
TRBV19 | ASSRGQGDYGYT
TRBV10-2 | ASSESGGWDTEAF
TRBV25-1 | ASSEGQKITEAF
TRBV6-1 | ASSIQESSYNEQF
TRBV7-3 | ASRQGAGGELF
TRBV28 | ASSSTRTTSYEQY
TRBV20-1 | SAARDEQF
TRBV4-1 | ASSPDRESYT
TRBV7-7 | ASSLTPSSGANVLT
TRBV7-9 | ASSAIYENTGELF
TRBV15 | ATSVTRLNEQF
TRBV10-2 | ASSEASTDTQY
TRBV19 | ASRNIQGAYGETQY
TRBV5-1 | ASSSGREQETQY
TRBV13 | ASSSGTGTQKLF
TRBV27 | ASSLVAVGYAGANVLT
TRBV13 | ASSVNPTSGSAQY
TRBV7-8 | ASSLGGSGRAGWDTQY
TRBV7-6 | ASSLAVDQPQH
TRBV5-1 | ASSLRSTAGDGDTQY
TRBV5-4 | ASSLDLRLNTEAF
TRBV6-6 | ASSSIGTGNTEAF
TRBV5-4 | ASSVLRQGLNEKLF
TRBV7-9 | ASSLAGGRDGEQY
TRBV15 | ATSRDQGSSYEQY
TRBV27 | ASIPLQGTSKNTGELF
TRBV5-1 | ASSFQLMGQGDSPLH
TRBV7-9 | ASSLAGDFTGELF
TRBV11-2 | ASSLVPGQVDT
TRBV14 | ASSQGERRGLPGANVLT
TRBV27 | ASSPLGANTIY